Shown below are 11 T cell receptor beta chains from a single sample sequenced in a study of T cell repertoires in ileal Crohn's disease. Measured with immunoSEQ multiplex PCR; TCRdb has only the in-frame clones, and not every one. Of about 3,700 clones listed, over 70% are singletons. Time point reported: neoterminal ileum biopsy at postoperative endoscopy, about 6 months after surgery. Sample: ileal tissue. These receptors were obtained from an adult with Crohn's disease.

The CDR3 protein is CASSSTGGRGRAFF. For the CDR3, the DNA is TGTGCCAGCAGTTCCACAGGGGGCCGGGGGCGAGCTTTCTTT. The genes are TRBV6-5 and TRBJ1-1; 9 bases align to TRBD1. The CDR3 has 14 residues. Trimming removed 4 bases from V and 10 bases from J; junction bases left unmatched: 10. CDR1 is MNHEY and CDR2 is SVGAGI in the germline V gene.

The chain is built from TRBV29-1 and TRBJ1-2; D may be TRBD1 (5 bases). Trimming removed 4 bases from V and 2 bases from J, with 11 bases in between. The CDR3 runs 13 residues. Germline assignment: CDR1 SQVTM and CDR2 ANQGSEA. CDR3 sequence reads: CSVVQGPNYGYTF. The CDR3 region has the DNA TGCAGCGTTGTTCAGGGTCCGAACTATGGCTACACCTTC.

The chain employs TRBV19 and TRBJ2-7; 8 nucleotides align to TRBD1. V shed 5 bases and J 7 bases; nucleotides not matched to a gene: 10. CDR1 and CDR2 (germline): LNHDA, SQIVND (reference sequence). This CDR3 comprises 14 residues. The CDR3, as DNA: TGTGCCAGTAGTCCCACAGGGGGATTAGGGGAGCAGTACGTC. Amino acid sequence: CASSPTGGLGEQYV.

The V call is TRBV16, the J call TRBJ1-2, with 7 bases that match TRBD1. There are 14 residues in the CDR3. Germline values: CDR1 KGHSY, CDR2 FQNENV. V lost 4 bases and J lost 2; bases outside the gene matches: 4. In DNA, the CDR3 is TGTGCCAGCAGCCCCACGACAGGGAACTATGGCTACACCTTC. Amino acids: CASSPTTGNYGYTF.

V usage is TRBV2 and J usage is TRBJ1-3, with a possible D match to TRBD1 (6 bases). Per germline, CDR1 SNHLY and CDR2 FYNNEI. V lost 1 base and J 0 bases, leaving 10 bases between the germline ends. This CDR3 is built from 16 residues. This chain's CDR3 is CASSEDRAISGNTIYF. CDR3 nucleotides: TGTGCCAGCAGTGAAGACAGGGCCATCTCTGGAAACACCATATATTTT. Drawing the rest from reference TRBV2 and TRBJ1-3, the complete variable domain is EPEVTQTPSHQVTQMGQEVILRCVPISNHLYFYWYRQILGQKVEFLVSFYNNEISEKSEIFDDQFSVERPDGSNFTLKIRSTKLEDSAMYFCASSEDRAISGNTIYFGEGSWLTVV.

The chain joins TRBV6-5 to TRBJ1-5; 7 bases agree with TRBD1. The CDR3 consists of 15 residues. The V segment lost 6 bases and the J segment 3 bases; nucleotides outside the gene matches: 8. Germline V CDR1 and CDR2: MNHEY, SVGAGI. This CDR3 reads CASRREGGTNQPQHF. In DNA form, the CDR3 reads TGTGCCAGCAGACGGGAAGGGGGCACCAATCAGCCCCAGCATTTT.

The chain joins TRBV7-8 to TRBJ1-4; TRBD1 is a possible D gene (5 bases). The CDR3 sequence is 13 residues long. The V and J ends lost 1 base and 12 bases respectively, with 12 bases between them. The V gene's germline CDR1 is SGHVS and CDR2 FQNEAQ. The CDR3, as DNA: TGTGCCAGCAGCTTAGGCCCAGGGAGGGAACTGTTTTTT. Protein product: CASSLGPGRELFF.

The genes are TRBV30 and TRBJ1-2, with D uncertain. CDR3 length: 14 amino acids. CDR1 is GTSNPN, CDR2 SVGIG, per germline (reference sequence). Trimming left V 0 bases short and J 4 bases short, with 12 bases between. The CDR3 loop is CAWSVLGSLYGYTF. In nucleotides, the CDR3 is TGTGCCTGGAGTGTATTGGGCAGCCTCTATGGCTACACCTTC.

This sequence joins TRBV27 and TRBJ2-2, with D possibly matching TRBD1 (6 bases). The CDR3 has 17 residues. Germline V gene lookup returns CDR1 MNHEY and CDR2 SMNVEV (reference sequence). The germline V and J ends were trimmed by 7 bases and 0 bases, with 18 bases remaining between them. In DNA, the CDR3 is TGTGCCAGCAAATCCCTGGACAGAGTTGCGAACACCGGGGAGCTGTTTTTT. Residues: CASKSLDRVANTGELFF.

The V and J genes are TRBV9 and TRBJ1-2; TRBD1 is a possible D gene (5 bases). CDR1 is SGDLS and CDR2 is YYNGEE in the germline V gene. CDR3 length: 14 residues. Trimming shortened V by 4 bases and J by 1 base, and 11 bases separated the two germline ends. CDR3 amino acids: CASSPPGINYGYTF. The CDR3 DNA reads as TGTGCCAGCAGCCCCCCAGGGATTAACTATGGCTACACCTTC. Filled out from reference TRBV9 and TRBJ1-2, the complete variable domain reads DSGVTQTPKHLITATGQRVTLRCSPRSGDLSVYWYQQSLDQGLQFLIQYYNGEERAKGNILERFSAQQFPDLHSELNLSSLELGDSALYFCASSPPGINYGYTFGSGTRLTVV.

This rearrangement joins TRBV18 to TRBJ2-1, with a possible D match to TRBD1 (5 bases). This CDR3 is 15 amino acids long. Deletions cut 3 bases from V and 2 bases from J, with 11 bases between. Germline CDR1 and CDR2: KGHSH and LQKENI. The CDR3 nucleotides read TGTGCCAGCTCACCTGGGCAGGACACCTACAATGAGCAGTTCTTC. Its protein product is CASSPGQDTYNEQFF.